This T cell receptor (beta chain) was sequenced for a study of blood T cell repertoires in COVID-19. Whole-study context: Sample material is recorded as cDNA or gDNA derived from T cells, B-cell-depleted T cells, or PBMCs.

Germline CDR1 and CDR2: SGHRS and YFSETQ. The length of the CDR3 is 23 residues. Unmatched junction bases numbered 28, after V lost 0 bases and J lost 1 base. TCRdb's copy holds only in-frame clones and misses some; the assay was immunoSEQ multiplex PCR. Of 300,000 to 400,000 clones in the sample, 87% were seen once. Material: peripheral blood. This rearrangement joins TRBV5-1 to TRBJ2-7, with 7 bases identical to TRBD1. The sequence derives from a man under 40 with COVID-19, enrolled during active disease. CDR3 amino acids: CASSLEGQRIVIPFDRPSYEQYF. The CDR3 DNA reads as TGCGCCAGCAGCTTGGAGGGACAGAGAATCGTCATACCCTTTGATCGTCCTTCCTACGAGCAGTACTTC. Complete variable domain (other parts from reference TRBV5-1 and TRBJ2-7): KAGVTQTPRYLIKTRGQQVTLSCSPISGHRSVSWYQQTPGQGLQFLFEYFSETQRNKGNFPGRFSGRQFSNSRSEMNVSTLELGDSALYLCASSLEGQRIVIPFDRPSYEQYFGPGTRLTVT.